This T cell receptor beta chain was sequenced for a study of shared clonotypes between healthy human individuals. The length of the CDR3 is 15 residues. The germline V gene has CDR1 SGHRS and CDR2 YFSETQ. V was clipped by 4 bases and J by 2 bases, with 15 bases between them. Using immunoSEQ multiplex PCR, the repertoire was profiled, and TCRdb retains in-frame clones only, with some absent. Of 1,500,000 or so clones in the sample, 95% to 97% are singletons; the top ten hold roughly 1.1%. The origin of this receptor is a man aged 30-40 years in good health. J is TRBJ2-5 and V is TRBV5-1; perhaps TRBD1 as D (6 bases). Sequencing used naive CD4+ T cells sorted from blood. As for subset: CD45RA+ positively selected. This CDR3 is CASSEQTGRQETQYF. In nucleotides, the CDR3 is TGCGCCAGCAGCGAACAGACAGGCCGGCAAGAGACCCAGTACTTC.